Sequencing of this T cell receptor beta chain was carried out in a study of technical replicates of blood from a few donors. The method was immunoSEQ multiplex PCR; TCRdb's version includes in-frame clones alone and lacks a portion of them. This table holds about 59,000 clones, roughly 93% found once. Germline V gene sequence: CDR1 SGHAT, CDR2 FQNNGV. The ends were cut back, 5 bases at V and 7 bases at J, with 15 bases in the middle. This CDR3 comprises 13 residues. This sequence joins TRBV11-2 and TRBJ2-7, with a tentative D call TRBD2 (5 bases). The sample comprised PBMCs. The TCR was taken from a human donor in good health. Some clones in this sample may be carry-over from other donors' samples. This CDR3 is CASSLQRSGEQYF. DNA of the CDR3: TGTGCCAGCAGCCTACAGAGATCGGGAGAGCAGTACTTC.